A selection of T cell receptor beta chains follows, all from one sample in a study of T cell responses to AZD1222 COVID-19 vaccine. The table came from immunoSEQ multiplex PCR; TCRdb's copy has only in-frame clones and leaves some out. The table includes 93,000 or so clones, over 75% detected once. The material was peripheral blood, obtained on day 0 of AZD1222 vaccination. Receptors were obtained from an adult in good health. The CDR3 runs from the conserved cysteine through the conserved F or W. A D gene is named only where the DNA matches it firmly. Clone size is stated in some rows and not others, as once, few, many or a class when expanded.

d_call	v_call	clone_size	j_call	cdr3_nt	cdr3_aa
TRBD1	TRBV7-9	-	TRBJ2-5	TGTGCCAGCAGCGATCCCGGGACAGAGGTGGAGACCCAGTACTTC	CASSDPGTEVETQYF
-	TRBV2	-	TRBJ1-5	TGTGCCAGCAGTGAACTATGGAATTATAGCAATCAGCCCCAGCATTTT	CASSELWNYSNQPQHF
TRBD1	TRBV29-1	-	TRBJ1-1	TGCAGCGTTGAGGGACAGGTATATAACACTGAAGCTTTCTTT	CSVEGQVYNTEAFF
TRBD2	TRBV10-2	-	TRBJ2-5	TGCGCCAGCAGAGTAGCGGGAGGGGAGACCCAGTACTTC	CASRVAGGETQYF
-	TRBV10-3	many	TRBJ1-5	TGTGCCATCAGCCCACAGGGAGCCAATCAGCCCCAGCATTTT	CAISPQGANQPQHF
-	TRBV7-2	-	TRBJ1-3	TGTGCCAGCAGCTTAAGGGGATTCGGAAACACCATATATTTT	CASSLRGFGNTIYF
TRBD2	TRBV10-3	-	TRBJ2-3	TGTGCCATCTCCTCCTGGACTAGCGGGGATACGCAGTATTTT	CAISSWTSGDTQYF
-	TRBV6-5	-	TRBJ1-3	TGTGCCAGCCAACAGGGAACGGCTGGAAACACCATATATTTT	CASQQGTAGNTIYF
-	TRBV6-2/TRBV6-3	-	TRBJ1-5	TGTGCCAGCAGTCCAGGGCAGGGAAATCAGCCCCAGCATTTT	CASSPGQGNQPQHF
TRBD1	TRBV5-1	-	TRBJ2-1	TGCGCCAGCAGCCGGACCGGGACAGTTCCCTACAATGAGCAGTTCTTC	CASSRTGTVPYNEQFF
-	TRBV5-1	-	TRBJ2-3	TGCGCCAGCAGCTTGGGGCAGAGTACGGATACGCAGTATTTT	CASSLGQSTDTQYF
TRBD2	TRBV11-3	-	TRBJ2-1	TGTGCCAGCAGCCCCCGGACTAGCGGGGGGGGGTACAATGAGCAGTTCTTC	CASSPRTSGGGYNEQFF
-	TRBV27	many	TRBJ2-7	TGTGCCAGCAGTTTTAACAGAGCCTACGAGCAGTACTTC	CASSFNRAYEQYF
TRBD1	TRBV25-1	-	TRBJ2-7	TGTGCCAGCATTGGGACAGGGGGGACCTACGAGCAGTACTTC	CASIGTGGTYEQYF
-	TRBV5-4	-	TRBJ2-1	TGTGCCAGCAGCTTAGGGGCGGGATCCTACAATGAGCAGTTCTTC	CASSLGAGSYNEQFF
-	TRBV18	-	TRBJ1-2	TGTGCCAGCTCACCCGGTCCAGGAGAAGGCTATGGCTACACCTTC	CASSPGPGEGYGYTF
TRBD2	TRBV7-7	-	TRBJ2-1	TGTGCTAGCAGCCCTCAAGCGGGGGGCTCCCGAGAGCAGTTCTTC	CASSPQAGGSREQFF
TRBD2	TRBV7-2	few	TRBJ2-5	TGTGCCAGCCAGCGGGGACCACAAGAGACCCAGTACTTC	CASQRGPQETQYF
-	TRBV7-2	-	TRBJ1-5	TGTGCCAGCAGCTTAGAAGGGACACAGAATCAGCCCCAGCATTTT	CASSLEGTQNQPQHF
-	TRBV6-5	once	TRBJ2-7	TGTGCCAGCACCCCCCCAGGTGGGAGAGTGTACGAGCAGTACTTC	CASTPPGGRVYEQYF
TRBD1	TRBV2	-	TRBJ1-5	TGTGCCAGCAGGACCGGGACAGAGGGGCTTTATAGCAATCAGCCCCAGCATTTT	CASRTGTEGLYSNQPQHF
-	TRBV10-3	-	TRBJ2-1	TGTGCCATCTCCGGAGGGGACAACTACAATGAGCAGTTCTTC	CAISGGDNYNEQFF
TRBD1	TRBV19	-	TRBJ2-6	TGTGCCAGTAGTATTTCGGACAGGACCTCTGGGGCCAACGTCCTGACTTTC	CASSISDRTSGANVLTF
TRBD1	TRBV3-1/TRBV3-2	once	TRBJ1-5	TGTGCCAGCAGCAGGGGGCTAGGGCAGCCCCAGCATTTT	CASSRGLGQPQHF
-	TRBV20-1	-	TRBJ1-6	TGCAGTGCTAGTAGTGGCAGGGGTTCACCCCTCCACTTT	CSASSGRGSPLHF
-	TRBV19	-	TRBJ2-1	TGTGCCACCCACCGGGGCAGGGGTGTTCTGAGTACACCCAATGAGCAGTTCTTC	CATHRGRGVLSTPNEQFF
-	TRBV30	-	TRBJ1-6	TGTGCCTGGAGCGGGGGTTGGATACAAAACTCACCCCTCCACTTT	CAWSGGWIQNSPLHF
TRBD2	TRBV18	-	TRBJ2-7	TGTGCCAGCTCACCCGGACTAGCAGACTACGAGCAGTACTTC	CASSPGLADYEQYF
TRBD1	TRBV9	-	TRBJ1-3	TGTGCCAGCAGCGTAGCTACCGTGGTTAAGGACAGGGAAAACACCATATATTTT	CASSVATVVKDRENTIYF
-	TRBV28	-	TRBJ2-1	TGTGCCAGCAGAACAAGCTACAATGAGCAGTTCTTC	CASRTSYNEQFF
-	TRBV24-1	-	TRBJ2-2	TGTGCCACCAGTGAGGGAGGCTCCGACGGGGAGCTGTTTTTT	CATSEGGSDGELFF
-	TRBV7-2	-	TRBJ1-2	TGTGCCAGCAGCTTAGCACTAGCTAACTATGGCTACACCTTC	CASSLALANYGYTF
-	TRBV7-8	-	TRBJ2-3	TGTGCCAGCAGCTTCTGGGGGCTTGACACAGATACGCAGTATTTT	CASSFWGLDTDTQYF
-	TRBV18	-	TRBJ2-3	TGTGCCAGCTCACGGGGCGGATACACAGATACGCAGTATTTT	CASSRGGYTDTQYF
TRBD1	TRBV5-1	-	TRBJ2-4	TGCGCCAGCAGCTTGGTGGGACAGGGCCAAAACATTCAGTACTTC	CASSLVGQGQNIQYF
TRBD1	TRBV10-1	-	TRBJ1-4	TGCGCCAGCAGTGATGGGACAGCAAATGAAAAACTGTTTTTT	CASSDGTANEKLFF
-	TRBV12-3/TRBV12-4	-	TRBJ2-2	TGTGCCAGCAGTTTTTTTCCTACCGGGGAGCTGTTTTTT	CASSFFPTGELFF
-	TRBV4-3	-	TRBJ2-5	TGCGCCAGCAGCCAAGATCTCCTAAAAGTACCCCCAGAGACCCAGTACTTC	CASSQDLLKVPPETQYF
-	TRBV19	-	TRBJ1-6	TGTGCCAGTAGTATCAAACAAGTAAATTCACCCCTCCACTTT	CASSIKQVNSPLHF
TRBD1	TRBV27	-	TRBJ1-2	TGTGCCAGCAGTCCCAAGACAGGGAACTATGGCTACACCTTC	CASSPKTGNYGYTF
TRBD2	TRBV11-3	-	TRBJ2-5	TGTGCCAGCAGCTCAGCTAGCGGAGAGACCCAGTACTTC	CASSSASGETQYF
TRBD1	TRBV6-4	-	TRBJ2-3	TGTGCCAGCAGACGGACAGGGACAGATACGCAGTATTTT	CASRRTGTDTQYF
TRBD1	TRBV19	-	TRBJ2-3	TGTGCCAGTAGTCCCGACAGGGGGATAACAGATACGCAGTATTTT	CASSPDRGITDTQYF
TRBD1	TRBV6-6	-	TRBJ1-4	TGTGCCAGCAGCTTGCCGGGACAGGGATTATATGCAACTAATGAAAAACTGTTTTTT	CASSLPGQGLYATNEKLFF
TRBD2	TRBV6-2/TRBV6-3	-	TRBJ2-3	TGTGCCAGCAGTTACGGTCGGGGAGGGCGACCAGATACGCAGTATTTT	CASSYGRGGRPDTQYF
-	TRBV12-3/TRBV12-4	-	TRBJ2-1	TGTGCCAGCAGTTTCGCCTACAATGAGCAGTTCTTC	CASSFAYNEQFF
-	TRBV4-3	-	TRBJ2-1	TGCGCCAGCAGCCAAGAACAGGGCCTGGGGAATGAGCAGTTCTTC	CASSQEQGLGNEQFF
-	TRBV28	once	TRBJ1-1	TGTGCCAGCAGTTTACGTCCCTTGAACACTGAAGCTTTCTTT	CASSLRPLNTEAFF
-	TRBV3-1/TRBV3-2	-	TRBJ2-2	TGTGCCAGCGGCGATTCGGGCACCGGGGAGCTGTTTTTT	CASGDSGTGELFF
TRBD2	TRBV5-1	-	TRBJ2-7	TGCGCCAGCAGCTTGGTCAGCGGGAATTATTACGAGCAGTACTTC	CASSLVSGNYYEQYF
-	TRBV7-3	few	TRBJ1-1	TGTGCCAGCAGCTTAAACGGCGGAATTAACACTGAAGCTTTCTTT	CASSLNGGINTEAFF
-	TRBV7-2	-	TRBJ2-7	TGTGCCAGCAGCACTGACACCACCACCTCCTACGAGCAGTACTTC	CASSTDTTTSYEQYF
TRBD2	TRBV24-1	-	TRBJ2-7	TGTGCCACCGCGCCCACTAGCGGGAACAACTACGAGCAGTACTTC	CATAPTSGNNYEQYF